The source of this T cell receptor beta chain is a study of beta chain features in type 1 diabetes. About the research overall: Sorted cells, 90 million to 120 million in number, were examined across all samples. Study-wide findings and caveats: Naive, central memory and regulatory TCRB repertoires appeared more similar among patients than healthy donors.

The isolated RNA, all of it, was reverse transcribed, so expressed TCRB transcripts were what got sequenced. Repertoires were generated with immunoSEQ multiplex PCR, while TCRdb's copy carries only in-frame clones and drops some. The sample holds about 330,000 clones, 8% to 13% seen once. This clone has only a few counts. The target antigen is unknown. Naive, central memory, regulatory and stem cell-like memory cells within the CD4+ compartment were sorted using CD45RO/CCR7/CD25/CD127/CD95/CD27. There are 15 residues in the CDR3. Germline trimming cut 1 base from V and 6 bases from J; bases unmatched to any gene: 6. Germline lookup yields CDR1 SEHNR and CDR2 FQNEAQ (reference sequence).

This sequence joins TRBV7-9 and TRBJ1-2, with 9 bases matching TRBD1. The sample taken for sequencing was naive CD4+ T cells from blood. This TCR was sampled from a young woman in good health. CDR3 bases: TGTGCCAGCAGCTTAGAGGCGGGACAGGGAGATGGCTACACCTTC. Protein: CASSLEAGQGDGYTF.